This is a list of T cell receptor beta chains from one sample in a study of blood T cell repertoires in COVID-19. Sequencing used immunoSEQ multiplex PCR; TCRdb keeps in-frame clones, though not all of them. The repertoire holds about 250,000 clones, with more than 70% as singletons. The sequencing input was peripheral blood. The receptors originated from a young woman with COVID-19, enrolled during active disease. Both conserved end residues are part of each CDR3. D genes are given only for firm matches. Expanded clones are given a class, and other clones once, few, many or no size at all.

clone size,V gene,CDR3 length,D gene,J gene,CDR3 protein,CDR3 DNA
-,TRBV29-1,13,-,TRBJ2-3,CSVDPTYTDTQYF,TGCAGCGTTGATCCGACTTACACAGATACGCAGTATTTT
-,TRBV6-2/TRBV6-3,17,TRBD1,TRBJ1-5,CASSYARETGQNQPQHF,TGTGCCAGCAGTTACGCCCGAGAGACAGGGCAGAATCAGCCCCAGCATTTT
-,TRBV19,14,TRBD1,TRBJ2-3,CASSSAGGLDTQYF,TGTGCCAGTAGCTCGGCAGGGGGCCTAGATACGCAGTATTTT
-,TRBV4-3,16,-,TRBJ2-7,CASSQGPGGLTYEQYF,TGCGCCAGCAGCCAAGGCCCGGGGGGCCTGACCTACGAGCAGTACTTC
-,TRBV19,16,-,TRBJ2-1,CASSMSLGVLYNEQFF,TGTGCCAGTAGTATGTCCTTAGGAGTTCTCTACAATGAGCAGTTCTTC
-,TRBV5-6,12,TRBD2,TRBJ2-7,CASSSGGYEQYF,TGTGCCAGCAGCTCGGGGGGTTACGAGCAGTACTTC
-,TRBV27,14,TRBD1,TRBJ1-2,CASSKQGASGGYTF,TGTGCCAGCAGTAAACAGGGGGCCTCAGGTGGCTACACCTTC
-,TRBV28,12,-,TRBJ1-2,CASSGTEYGYTF,TGTGCCAGCAGTGGGACTGAGTATGGCTACACCTTC
-,TRBV5-1,13,-,TRBJ2-2,CASVPGNTGELFF,TGCGCCAGCGTACCGGGAAACACCGGGGAGCTGTTTTTT
-,TRBV11-2,16,-,TRBJ1-1,CASSFEGRATNTEAFF,TGTGCCAGCAGCTTTGAAGGCAGGGCCACGAACACTGAAGCTTTCTTT
once,TRBV5-6,17,-,TRBJ1-2,CASSFGTSHPSGYGYTF,TGTGCCAGCAGCTTTGGGACAAGCCACCCCTCTGGCTATGGCTACACCTTC
once,TRBV6-5,14,TRBD2,TRBJ2-1,CASRVRDYSNEQFF,TGTGCCAGCAGGGTCCGGGACTACTCCAATGAGCAGTTCTTC
-,TRBV6-5,14,-,TRBJ1-4,CASSQGQGWEKLFF,TGTGCCAGCAGCCAAGGCCAGGGGTGGGAAAAACTGTTTTTT
-,TRBV27,14,TRBD1,TRBJ2-7,CASSLGTGGIEQYF,TGTGCCAGCAGTTTGGGGACAGGGGGAATCGAGCAGTACTTC
-,TRBV6-2/TRBV6-3,12,-,TRBJ1-1,CASSRRQTEAFF,TGTGCCAGCAGCCGTAGACAGACTGAAGCTTTCTTT
-,TRBV21-1,16,-,TRBJ2-2,CASSPPEGRETGELFF,TGTGCCAGCAGCCCCCCGGAAGGCAGGGAAACCGGGGAGCTGTTTTTT
-,TRBV10-1,15,-,TRBJ1-1,CASSSVQGMNTEAFF,TGCGCCAGCAGTTCGGTCCAGGGGATGAACACTGAAGCTTTCTTT
-,TRBV13,16,TRBD2,TRBJ2-1,CASSLPAGGPGNEQFF,TGTGCCAGCAGCTTACCAGCGGGAGGGCCGGGTAATGAGCAGTTCTTC
-,TRBV9,15,TRBD1,TRBJ1-2,CASRRAGQGFGGYTF,TGTGCCAGCAGGCGGGCGGGACAGGGCTTCGGTGGCTACACCTTC
-,TRBV12-3/TRBV12-4,11,-,TRBJ2-3,CASSQTDTQYF,TGTGCCAGCAGCCAGACAGATACGCAGTATTTT
-,TRBV6-2/TRBV6-3,18,TRBD2,TRBJ2-2,CASNPRTSGLYSTGELFF,TGTGCCAGCAACCCGAGGACTAGCGGTTTGTATTCCACCGGGGAGCTGTTTTTT
once,TRBV7-2,13,-,TRBJ2-3,CASSPGSTDTQYF,TGTGCCAGCAGTCCCGGTAGCACAGATACGCAGTATTTT
-,TRBV7-2,14,-,TRBJ1-6,CASSQNRDGSPLHF,TGTGCCAGCAGCCAAAACAGGGATGGTTCACCCCTCCACTTT
-,TRBV4-1,15,-,TRBJ2-2,CASSQAGGATGELFF,TGCGCCAGCAGCCAGGCTGGGGGGGCCACCGGGGAGCTGTTTTTT
-,TRBV5-6,14,-,TRBJ2-3,CASSLVSSTDTQYF,TGTGCCAGCAGCTTGGTCAGTAGCACAGATACGCAGTATTTT